The present entry profiles one T cell receptor beta chain with its context. Its antigen is currently unknown. Trimming cost V 4 bases and J 3 bases, with 16 bases left between them. CDR1 and CDR2 from the germline V gene are SGHDT and YYEEEE. CDR3 length: 15 amino acids. Measured with immunoSEQ multiplex PCR; TCRdb has only the in-frame clones, and not every one. The sample yields some 150,000 clones, around 86% seen once. These data are taken from a study of T cell responses to AZD1222 COVID-19 vaccine. Study results and caveats: Mostly white British, mostly female donors; authors suggested clonal diversity may be underestimated. Nearly half of spike-specific TCRs reportedly go after variant regions that carry no mutations.

The clonotype was recovered from an adult who received the AZD1222 COVID-19 vaccine. This chain uses TRBV5-6 with TRBJ1-1; tentatively, D is TRBD1 (5 bases). The specimen was peripheral blood, collected 28 days after the second AZD1222 dose. The CDR3 here is CASSPGQGPYTEAFF. The CDR3 nucleotides read TGTGCCAGCAGCCCCGGGCAGGGACCCTACACTGAAGCTTTCTTT.